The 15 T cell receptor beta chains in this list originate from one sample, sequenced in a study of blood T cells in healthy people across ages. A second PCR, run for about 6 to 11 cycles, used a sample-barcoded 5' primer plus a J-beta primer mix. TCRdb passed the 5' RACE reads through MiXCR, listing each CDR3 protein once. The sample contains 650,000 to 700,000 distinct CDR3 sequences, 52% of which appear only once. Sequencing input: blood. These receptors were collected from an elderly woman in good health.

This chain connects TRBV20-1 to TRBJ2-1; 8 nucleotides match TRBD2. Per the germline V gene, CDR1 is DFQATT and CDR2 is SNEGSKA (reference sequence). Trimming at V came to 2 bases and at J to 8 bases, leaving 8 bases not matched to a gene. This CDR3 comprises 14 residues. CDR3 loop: CSARQRLAIDEQFF. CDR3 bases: TGCAGTGCTAGACAAAGACTAGCGATAGATGAGCAGTTCTTC.

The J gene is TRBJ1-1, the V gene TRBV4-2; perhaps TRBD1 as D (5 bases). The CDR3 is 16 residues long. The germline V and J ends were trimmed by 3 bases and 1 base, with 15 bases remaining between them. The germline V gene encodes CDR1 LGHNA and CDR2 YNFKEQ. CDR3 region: CASSHSGADTNTEAFF. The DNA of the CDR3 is TGTGCCAGCAGCCATTCCGGGGCGGACACGAACACTGAAGCTTTCTTT.

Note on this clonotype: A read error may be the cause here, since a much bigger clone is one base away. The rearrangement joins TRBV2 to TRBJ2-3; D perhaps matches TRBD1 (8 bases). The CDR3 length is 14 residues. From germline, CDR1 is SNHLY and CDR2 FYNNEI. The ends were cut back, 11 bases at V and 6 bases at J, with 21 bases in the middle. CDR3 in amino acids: CACGGQAASDTQYF. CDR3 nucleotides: TGTGCCTGCGGGGGACAGGCGGCGTCCGATACGCAGTATTTT. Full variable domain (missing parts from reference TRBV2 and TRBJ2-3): EPEVTQTPSHQVTQMGQEVILRCVPISNHLYFYWYRQILGQKVEFLVSFYNNEISEKSEIFDDQFSVERPDGSNFTLKIRSTKLEDSAMYFCACGGQAASDTQYFGPGTRLTVL.

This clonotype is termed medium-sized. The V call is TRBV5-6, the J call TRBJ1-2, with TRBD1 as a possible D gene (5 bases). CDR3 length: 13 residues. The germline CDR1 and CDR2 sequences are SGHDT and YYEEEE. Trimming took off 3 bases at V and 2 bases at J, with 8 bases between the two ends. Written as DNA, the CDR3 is TGTGCCAGCAGCTCCCAGGGAAACTATGGCTACACCTTC. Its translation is CASSSQGNYGYTF.

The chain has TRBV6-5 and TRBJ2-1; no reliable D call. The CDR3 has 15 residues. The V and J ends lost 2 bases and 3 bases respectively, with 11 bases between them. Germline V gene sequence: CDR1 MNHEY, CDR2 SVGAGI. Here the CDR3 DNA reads TGTGCCAGCAGTTACGCGTCGGCGTACTACAATGAGCAGTTCTTC. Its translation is CASSYASAYYNEQFF.

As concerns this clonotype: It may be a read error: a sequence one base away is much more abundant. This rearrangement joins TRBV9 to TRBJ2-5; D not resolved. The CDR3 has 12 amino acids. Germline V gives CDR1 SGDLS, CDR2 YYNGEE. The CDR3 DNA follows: TGTGCCGGCAGCGCAAATCAAGAGACCCAGTACTTC. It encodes CAGSANQETQYF.

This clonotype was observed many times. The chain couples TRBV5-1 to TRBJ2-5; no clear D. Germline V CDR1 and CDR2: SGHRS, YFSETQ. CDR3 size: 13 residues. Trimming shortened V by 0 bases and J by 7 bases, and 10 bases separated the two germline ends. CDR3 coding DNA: TGCGCCAGCAGCTTGGGAGGTCTGGGGACCCAGTACTTC. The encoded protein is CASSLGGLGTQYF.

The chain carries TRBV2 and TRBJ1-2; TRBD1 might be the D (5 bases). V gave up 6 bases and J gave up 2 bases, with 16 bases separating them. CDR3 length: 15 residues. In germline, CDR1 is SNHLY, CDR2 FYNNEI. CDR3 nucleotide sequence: TGTGCCAGCAGGACCCCGGGACCGAAAAACTATGGCTACACCTTC. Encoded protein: CASRTPGPKNYGYTF.

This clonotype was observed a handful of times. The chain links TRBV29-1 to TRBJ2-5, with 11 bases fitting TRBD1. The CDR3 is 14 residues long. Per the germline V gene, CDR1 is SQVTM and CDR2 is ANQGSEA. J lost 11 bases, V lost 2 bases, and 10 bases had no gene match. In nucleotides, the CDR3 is TGCAGCGTTGAAAGAGGGACAGGGGGTAATGAGCAGTACTTC. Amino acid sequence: CSVERGTGGNEQYF.

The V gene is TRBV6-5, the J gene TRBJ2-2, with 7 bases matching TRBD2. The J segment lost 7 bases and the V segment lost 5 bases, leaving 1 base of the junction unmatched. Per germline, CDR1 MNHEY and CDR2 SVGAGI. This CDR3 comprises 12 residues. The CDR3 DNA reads TGTGCCAGCAGTCGGACTAGCGGGGAGCTGTTTTTT. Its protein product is CASSRTSGELFF.

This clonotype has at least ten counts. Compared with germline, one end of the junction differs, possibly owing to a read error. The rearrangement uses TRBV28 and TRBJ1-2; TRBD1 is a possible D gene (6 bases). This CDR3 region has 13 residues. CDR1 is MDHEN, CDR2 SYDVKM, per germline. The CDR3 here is CASSRTEDYGYTF. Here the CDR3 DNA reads TGTGCTAGCAGTCGGACAGAGGACTATGGCTACACCTTC.

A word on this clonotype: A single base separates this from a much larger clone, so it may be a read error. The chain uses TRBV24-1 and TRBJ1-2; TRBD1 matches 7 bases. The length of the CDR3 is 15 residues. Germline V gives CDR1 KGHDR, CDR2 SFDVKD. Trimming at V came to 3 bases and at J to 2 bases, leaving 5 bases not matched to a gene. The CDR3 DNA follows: TGTGCCACCAGTGATGTCAAGGGGGCGAACTATGGCTACACCTTC. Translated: CATSDVKGANYGYTF.

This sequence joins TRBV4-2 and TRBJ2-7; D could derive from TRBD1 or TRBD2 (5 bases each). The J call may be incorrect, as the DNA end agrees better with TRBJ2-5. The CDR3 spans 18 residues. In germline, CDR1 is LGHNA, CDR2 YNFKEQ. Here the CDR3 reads CASSQDRGDWPSGGTQYF. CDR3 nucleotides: TGTGCCAGCAGCCAAGATAGAGGGGATTGGCCGTCCGGCGGGACCCAGTACTTC.

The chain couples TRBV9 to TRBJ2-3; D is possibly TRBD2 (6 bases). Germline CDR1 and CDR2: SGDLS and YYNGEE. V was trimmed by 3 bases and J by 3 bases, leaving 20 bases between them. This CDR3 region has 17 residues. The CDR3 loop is CASSANPDGGDTDTQYF. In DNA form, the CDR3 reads TGTGCCAGCAGCGCCAACCCGGACGGGGGTGATACAGATACGCAGTATTTT.

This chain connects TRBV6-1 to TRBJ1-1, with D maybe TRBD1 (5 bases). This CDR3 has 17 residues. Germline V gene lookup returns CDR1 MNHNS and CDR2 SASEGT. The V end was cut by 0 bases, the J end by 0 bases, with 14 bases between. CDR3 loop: CASSEASGQPMNTEAFF. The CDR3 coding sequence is TGTGCCAGCAGTGAAGCGAGCGGACAACCGATGAACACTGAAGCTTTCTTT.